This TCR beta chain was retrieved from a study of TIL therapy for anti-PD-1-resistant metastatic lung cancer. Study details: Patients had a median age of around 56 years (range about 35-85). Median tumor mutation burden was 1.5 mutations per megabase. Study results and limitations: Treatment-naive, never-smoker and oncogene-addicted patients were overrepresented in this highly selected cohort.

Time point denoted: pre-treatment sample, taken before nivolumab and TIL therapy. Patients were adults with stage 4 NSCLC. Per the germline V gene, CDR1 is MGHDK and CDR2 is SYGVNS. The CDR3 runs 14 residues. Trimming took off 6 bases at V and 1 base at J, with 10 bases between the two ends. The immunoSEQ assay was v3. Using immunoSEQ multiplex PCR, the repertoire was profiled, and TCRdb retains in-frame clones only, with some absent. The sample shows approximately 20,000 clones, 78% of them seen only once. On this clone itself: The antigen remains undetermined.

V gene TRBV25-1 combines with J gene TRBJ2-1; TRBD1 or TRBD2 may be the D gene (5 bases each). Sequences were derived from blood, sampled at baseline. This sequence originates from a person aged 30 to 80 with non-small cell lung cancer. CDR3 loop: CASSEEGSYNEQFF. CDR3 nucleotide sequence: TGTGCCAGCAGCGAAGAGGGGTCCTACAATGAGCAGTTCTTC.